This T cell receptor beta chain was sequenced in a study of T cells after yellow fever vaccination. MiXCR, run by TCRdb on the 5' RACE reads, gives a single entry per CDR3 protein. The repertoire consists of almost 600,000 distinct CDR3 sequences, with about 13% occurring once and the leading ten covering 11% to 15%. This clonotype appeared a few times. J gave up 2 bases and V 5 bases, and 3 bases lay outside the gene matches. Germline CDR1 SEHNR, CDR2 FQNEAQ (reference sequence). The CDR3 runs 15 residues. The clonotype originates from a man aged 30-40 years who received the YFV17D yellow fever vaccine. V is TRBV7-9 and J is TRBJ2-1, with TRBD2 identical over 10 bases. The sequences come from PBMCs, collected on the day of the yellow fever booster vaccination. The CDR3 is CASSISGRAYNEQFF. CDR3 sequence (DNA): TGTGCCAGCAGCATCAGCGGGAGGGCCTACAATGAGCAGTTCTTC.